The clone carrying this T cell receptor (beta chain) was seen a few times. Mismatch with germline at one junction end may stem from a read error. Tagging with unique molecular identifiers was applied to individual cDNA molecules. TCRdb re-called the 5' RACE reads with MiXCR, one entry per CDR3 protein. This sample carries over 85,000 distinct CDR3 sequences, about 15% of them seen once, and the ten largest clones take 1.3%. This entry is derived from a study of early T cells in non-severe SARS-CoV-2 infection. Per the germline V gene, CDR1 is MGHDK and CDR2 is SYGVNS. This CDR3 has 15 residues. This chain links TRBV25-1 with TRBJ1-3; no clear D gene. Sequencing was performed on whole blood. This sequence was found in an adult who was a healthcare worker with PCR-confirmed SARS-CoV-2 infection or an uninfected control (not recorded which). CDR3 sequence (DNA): TGTGCCAGCAGCCTTCAAATGGGTTCTGAAAACACCATATATTTT. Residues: CASSLQMGSENTIYF. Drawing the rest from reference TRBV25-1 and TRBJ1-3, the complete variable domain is EADIYQTPRYLVIGTGKKITLECSQTMGHDKMYWYQQDPGMELHLIHYSYGVNSTEKGDLSSESTVSRIRTEHFPLTLESARPSHTSQYLCASSLQMGSENTIYFGEGSWLTVV.